These 6 T cell receptor beta chains share one sample of origin, sequenced in a study of cytotoxic CD8 clonotypes in ibrutinib-treated CLL. Sequencing was performed with immunoSEQ multiplex PCR; in TCRdb, only in-frame clones are kept and a portion is missing. In the table there are more than 75,000 clones, about 74% of which are singletons. Source: PBMCs, taken after 24 months of ibrutinib treatment. The receptors here all came from a human donor with chronic lymphocytic leukemia.

The chain joins TRBV28 to TRBJ2-5; 9 bases map to TRBD2. Germline V gene lookup returns CDR1 MDHEN and CDR2 SYDVKM. The CDR3 loop spans 16 amino acids. V lost 4 bases and J lost 5; bases outside the gene matches: 11. CDR3 nucleotide sequence: TGTGCCAGCAGTTACCCGGGACTAGCATCTTATGAGACCCAGTACTTC. Its translation: CASSYPGLASYETQYF.

This chain links TRBV28 with TRBJ1-2; the D gene is possibly TRBD1 (6 bases). Trimming stripped 5 bases from V and 7 bases from J, with 17 bases between. The germline CDR1 and CDR2 sequences are MDHEN and SYDVKM. This CDR3 region has 14 residues. The CDR3 region is CASSPPGAYSGYTF. CDR3 nucleotide sequence: TGTGCCAGCAGTCCCCCAGGGGCATACTCTGGCTACACCTTC.

The chain employs TRBV5-1 and TRBJ2-7, with 7 bases identical to TRBD1. The CDR3 spans 16 residues. The germline CDR1 and CDR2 sequences are SGHRS and YFSETQ. V gave up 0 bases and J gave up 3 bases; unmatched junction bases: 9. CDR3 protein: CASSLAPRDSLYEQYF. As DNA, the CDR3 is TGCGCCAGCAGCTTGGCGCCACGGGACAGCCTCTACGAGCAGTACTTC.

The chain employs TRBV27 and TRBJ2-5, with 9 nucleotides matching TRBD2. The germline gives CDR1 MNHEY, CDR2 SMNVEV (reference sequence). V lost 4 bases, J lost 2 bases, and 2 bases stayed unmatched. This CDR3 region has 14 residues. DNA of the CDR3: TGTGCCAGCAGTTCTAGCGGGGTTCAAGAGACCCAGTACTTC. Its protein is CASSSSGVQETQYF.

For the CDR3, the DNA is TGTGCCAGTAGTATAGATCCGACCATGAACACTGAAGCTTTCTTT. This encodes CASSIDPTMNTEAFF. This rearrangement joins TRBV19 to TRBJ1-1; D ambiguous. Trimming pared 0 bases from V and 0 bases from J, leaving 8 bases between. CDR1 is LNHDA, CDR2 SQIVND, per germline (reference sequence). The CDR3 covers 15 residues.

The chain employs TRBV5-8 and TRBJ1-2, with 8 bases lining up with TRBD1. V trimming: 4 bases; J trimming: 5 bases; junction bases outside the gene matches: 7. The CDR3 has 14 amino acids. Germline lookup yields CDR1 SGHTS and CDR2 YDEGEE. In DNA, the CDR3 is TGTGCCAGCAGCCACAGGGGGGGCTGGTATGGCTACACCTTC. This encodes CASSHRGGWYGYTF.